These 32 T cell receptor beta chains came from one sample sequenced in a study of OX40 agonist ivuxolimab in advanced cancers. Clones were sequenced by immunoSEQ multiplex PCR, and TCRdb holds only the in-frame ones, with some missing. This table has tens of thousands of clones, 90% to 95% appearing once. Sample: CD4+ or CD8+ T cells sorted from blood, taken in a trial of the OX40 agonist ivuxolimab. The origin of the receptors is an adult with an advanced solid tumor such as melanoma, head and neck, liver or kidney cancer.

The V call is TRBV5-4, the J call TRBJ2-6; 11 bases align to TRBD1. CDR1 and CDR2 (germline): SGHNT, YYREEE (reference sequence). The CDR3 totals 18 residues. The V segment lost 0 bases and the J segment 4 bases; nucleotides outside the gene matches: 6. CDR3 sequence: CASSLVGQGVAGANVLTF. The CDR3 nucleotides read TGTGCCAGCAGCTTGGTGGGACAGGGGGTCGCGGGGGCCAACGTCCTGACTTTC.

V is TRBV25-1 and J is TRBJ2-1; D might be TRBD2 (5 bases). The CDR3 has 14 residues. Germline V gene lookup returns CDR1 MGHDK and CDR2 SYGVNS. With 4 bases removed from V and 2 bases from J, the gap between germline ends came to 9 bases. The CDR3 DNA reads TGTGCCAGCAGTGTCCTTAGCGCCTACAATGAGCAGTTCTTC. Its translation is CASSVLSAYNEQFF. Combining the CDR3 with reference TRBV25-1 and TRBJ2-1 gives the whole variable domain EADIYQTPRYLVIGTGKKITLECSQTMGHDKMYWYQQDPGMELHLIHYSYGVNSTEKGDLSSESTVSRIRTEHFPLTLESARPSHTSQYLCASSVLSAYNEQFFGPGTRLTVL.

This chain joins TRBV2 and TRBJ1-3; D perhaps matches TRBD1 (6 bases). The CDR3 has 16 amino acids. Between the trimmed V and J ends, which lost 6 bases and 3 bases, there was a span of 18 bases. The V gene's germline CDR1 is SNHLY and CDR2 FYNNEI. This CDR3 is CASREFTGSGGNTIYF. CDR3 nucleotides: TGTGCCAGCAGGGAATTCACAGGGTCTGGTGGAAACACCATATATTTT. The whole variable domain, filled in from reference TRBV2 and TRBJ1-3, reads EPEVTQTPSHQVTQMGQEVILRCVPISNHLYFYWYRQILGQKVEFLVSFYNNEISEKSEIFDDQFSVERPDGSNFTLKIRSTKLEDSAMYFCASREFTGSGGNTIYFGEGSWLTVV.

The rearrangement links TRBV28 to TRBJ1-5; a weak D match, TRBD1 (5 bases). CDR3 length equals 15 residues. Trimming took off 1 base at V and 2 bases at J, with 9 bases between the two ends. In germline, CDR1 is MDHEN, CDR2 SYDVKM. Here the CDR3 DNA reads TGTGCCAGCAGTTTATTCAGGGTTGGCAATCAGCCCCAGCATTTT. Translation: CASSLFRVGNQPQHF.

The rearrangement links TRBV7-3 to TRBJ2-3; 8 bases map to TRBD2. J was trimmed by 6 bases and V by 4 bases; bases with no gene match: 12. CDR3 length: 16 amino acids. CDR1 is SGHTA and CDR2 is FQGTGA in the germline V gene. CDR3 DNA: TGTGCCAGCAGCTCAACGGTGGGACTAGTCATTGATACGCAGTATTTT. It translates to CASSSTVGLVIDTQYF.

The V call is TRBV2, the J call TRBJ2-1, with 9 bases that match TRBD2. The junction had 9 bases not matched to a gene; V was cut back by 0 bases and J by 3 bases. CDR1 and CDR2 from the germline V gene are SNHLY and FYNNEI. The CDR3 extends over 18 amino acids. The CDR3 bases are TGTGCCAGCAGTGAAGCGTTAGCGGGGGAGCTATTCTACAATGAGCAGTTCTTC. Translating gives CASSEALAGELFYNEQFF.

The chain employs TRBV6-5 and TRBJ1-1; no reliable D call. The germline gives CDR1 MNHEY, CDR2 SVGAGI. V was pared by 1 base and J by 0 bases, with 9 bases between. This CDR3 has 15 amino acids. Here the CDR3 DNA reads TGTGCCAGCAGTTACTACTCCTCTATGAACACTGAAGCTTTCTTT. Translated, it gives CASSYYSSMNTEAFF.

The chain employs TRBV27 and TRBJ1-2; D remains ambiguous. Trimming cost V 1 base and J 7 bases, with 13 bases left between them. The length of the CDR3 is 14 residues. Germline CDR1 and CDR2: MNHEY and SMNVEV (reference sequence). For the CDR3, the DNA is TGTGCCAGCAGTTTATTCGGCCAGGTTGGTGGCTACACCTTC. Protein product: CASSLFGQVGGYTF.

This clone appeared a single time. The V gene is TRBV27, the J gene TRBJ1-6, with 8 bases that match TRBD1. The CDR3 loop spans 16 amino acids. After removal of 3 bases from V and 3 bases from J, the junction contained 4 bases not matched to a gene. Germline CDR1 MNHEY, CDR2 SMNVEV (reference sequence). CDR3 nucleotides: TGTGCCAGCAGTTTGCAGGGGGCAATCTATAATTCACCCCTCCACTTT. This encodes CASSLQGAIYNSPLHF.

The V and J genes are TRBV27 and TRBJ1-2; 7 nucleotides line up with TRBD1. This CDR3 region has 16 residues. V lost 8 bases and J lost 4; bases outside the gene matches: 16. Germline values: CDR1 MNHEY, CDR2 SMNVEV (reference sequence). CDR3 DNA: TGTGCCAGCGCCCGTACAGGGGCTAGCCTTCGCTATGGCTACACCTTC. The encoded protein is CASARTGASLRYGYTF.

V and J are TRBV28 and TRBJ1-1, with no clear D. The CDR3 spans 13 residues. Trimming shortened V by 2 bases and J by 0 bases, and 4 bases separated the two germline ends. Germline CDR1 MDHEN, CDR2 SYDVKM. The CDR3 loop is CASSLPMNTEAFF. The CDR3 nucleotides read TGTGCCAGCAGTTTACCCATGAACACTGAAGCTTTCTTT.

The chain has TRBV27 and TRBJ2-3, with TRBD2 matching over 13 bases. The CDR3 has 15 residues. With V trimmed by 6 bases and J by 4 bases, 4 bases remained unmatched. Germline V CDR1 and CDR2: MNHEY, SMNVEV (reference sequence). CDR3 in amino acids: CASRLAGGPPDTQYF. Here the CDR3 DNA reads TGTGCCAGCAGACTAGCGGGGGGGCCCCCAGATACGCAGTATTTT.

J is TRBJ2-7 and V is TRBV11-2; D ambiguous. CDR1 SGHAT and CDR2 FQNNGV come from the germline V gene. CDR3 length: 15 amino acids. V lost 4 bases, J lost 0 bases, and 13 bases lay in between. CDR3 in amino acids: CASSSPNSASYEQYF. Written as DNA, the CDR3 is TGTGCCAGCAGCTCTCCCAACAGCGCCTCCTACGAGCAGTACTTC.

The V gene is TRBV10-2, the J gene TRBJ1-2, with D maybe TRBD1 (6 bases). The CDR3 is 13 residues long. In germline, CDR1 is WSHSY, CDR2 SAAADI. V was cut by 3 bases and J by 6 bases, with 11 bases left in between. CDR3 coding DNA: TGCGCCAGCAGTGAAAACAGGGTGGATGGCTACACCTTC. Translating gives CASSENRVDGYTF.

The CDR3, as DNA: TGTGCCAGCTACGGACTAGCGGGAGGTCGGTGGAATGAGCAGTTCTTC. Translation: CASYGLAGGRWNEQFF. The rearrangement links TRBV6-6 to TRBJ2-1; 14 bases agree with TRBD2. Germline V gives CDR1 MNHNY, CDR2 SVGAGI (reference sequence). The junction had 10 bases not matched to a gene; V was cut back by 8 bases and J by 7 bases. The CDR3 length is 16 residues.

The chain couples TRBV5-5 to TRBJ2-1; no definite D call. The ends were cut back, 2 bases at V and 9 bases at J, with 9 bases in the middle. In germline, CDR1 is SGHKS, CDR2 YYEKEE (reference sequence). The CDR3 totals 12 residues. The CDR3 DNA is TGTGCCAGCAGCTTTGATTTGGGTGAGCAGTTCTTC. As protein: CASSFDLGEQFF.

This chain joins TRBV4-3 and TRBJ2-7, with D hard to call. The CDR3 totals 16 residues. Germline lookup yields CDR1 LGHNA and CDR2 YSLEER. The germline V and J ends were trimmed by 0 bases and 4 bases, with 16 bases remaining between them. The DNA for the CDR3 is TGCGCCAGCAGCCAAGATTTGGGTCAGATCCTATACGAGCAGTACTTC. It specifies CASSQDLGQILYEQYF.

V gene TRBV4-1 combines with J gene TRBJ1-1, with unresolved D. With 3 bases removed from V and 0 bases from J, the gap between germline ends came to 8 bases. CDR1 is MGHRA and CDR2 is YSYEKL in the germline V gene. The CDR3 has 14 residues. CDR3 amino acids: CASSQAGMNTEAFF. The CDR3 DNA is TGCGCCAGCAGCCAGGCTGGGATGAACACTGAAGCTTTCTTT.

The chain recombines TRBV5-4 with TRBJ2-1, with 8 nucleotides matching TRBD2. V shed 3 bases, J shed 1 base, and the junction held 3 bases outside the gene matches. Germline V gene sequence: CDR1 SGHNT, CDR2 YYREEE (reference sequence). This CDR3 region has 15 residues. DNA for the CDR3: TGTGCCAGCAGCTCGGGACTAGGGTCCTACAATGAGCAGTTCTTC. Its protein is CASSSGLGSYNEQFF.

The gene calls are TRBV19 and TRBJ2-7; the D gene could be TRBD1 or TRBD2 (5 bases each). Germline V CDR1 and CDR2: LNHDA, SQIVND (reference sequence). Deletions cut 7 bases from V and 0 bases from J, with 16 bases between. The CDR3 has 15 residues. The CDR3 DNA reads as TGTGCCAGTACCCCGGGACCCGGCGCCTCCTACGAGCAGTACTTC. It codes for CASTPGPGASYEQYF.

The chain couples TRBV28 to TRBJ2-3; no definite D call. The CDR3 covers 11 residues. With 6 bases removed from V and 5 bases from J, the gap between germline ends came to 6 bases. Germline CDR1 is MDHEN and CDR2 is SYDVKM. CDR3 sequence reads: CASRHEDTQYF. In DNA form, the CDR3 reads TGTGCCAGCAGACACGAAGATACGCAGTATTTT.

The chain links TRBV5-1 to TRBJ1-1, with D unclear. Germline loops: CDR1 SGHRS, CDR2 YFSETQ. V shed 5 bases and J shed 4 bases, with 15 bases lying between them. The CDR3 is 14 amino acids. The CDR3 region is CASRTDLVGTEAFF. The CDR3 DNA is TGCGCCAGCAGGACCGACCTGGTCGGCACTGAAGCTTTCTTT.

The chain recombines TRBV14 with TRBJ2-1, with TRBD2 identical over 9 bases. This CDR3 region has 16 residues. Germline-derived CDR1 and CDR2 are SGHDN and FVKESK. J gave up 3 bases and V 2 bases, and 5 bases lay outside the gene matches. The CDR3 coding sequence is TGTGCCAGCAGCCAAATTAGCGGGAGTAACTACAATGAGCAGTTCTTC. Protein: CASSQISGSNYNEQFF.

The chain is built from TRBV7-6 and TRBJ2-2; D remains unclear. Germline V gene data show CDR1 as SGHVS and CDR2 as FNYEAQ. This CDR3 comprises 12 residues. V shed 11 bases and J shed 6 bases, with 13 bases lying between them. CDR3 nucleotide sequence: TGTGCCGGCACGAATACGGCCGGGGAGCTGTTTTTT. Protein: CAGTNTAGELFF.

V is TRBV7-2 and J is TRBJ2-5; unclear D gene. The end of the DNA fits TRBJ2-7 better, so the J call may be wrong. Germline assignment: CDR1 SGHTA and CDR2 FQGNSA. The CDR3 extends over 14 amino acids. CDR3: CASSLVVRPHEQYF. The CDR3 bases are TGTGCCAGCAGCTTAGTTGTCAGGCCCCACGAGCAGTACTTC.

The rearrangement joins TRBV19 to TRBJ1-3, with D unclear. CDR1 LNHDA and CDR2 SQIVND come from the germline V gene (reference sequence). The V gene lost 4 bases and the J gene lost 1 base, with 5 bases spanning the gap. The length of the CDR3 is 13 residues. CDR3 nucleotide sequence: TGTGCCAGTAGTAGCTCTTCTGGAAACACCATATATTTT. Protein: CASSSSSGNTIYF.

The rearrangement links TRBV7-9 to TRBJ2-7; no clear D gene. The CDR3 has 13 residues. CDR1 SEHNR and CDR2 FQNEAQ come from the germline V gene (reference sequence). V gave up 8 bases and J gave up 9 bases, with 20 bases separating them. The CDR3 spells CASLPAPSVVQYF. CDR3 sequence (DNA): TGTGCCAGCCTCCCCGCCCCTTCCGTTGTGCAGTACTTC.

This chain connects TRBV19 to TRBJ2-1, with D perhaps matching TRBD2 (6 bases). With 0 bases removed from V and 4 bases from J, the gap between germline ends came to 13 bases. The germline V gene encodes CDR1 LNHDA and CDR2 SQIVND (reference sequence). This CDR3 has 16 amino acids. CDR3 amino acids: CASSIDGGTGYNEQFF. CDR3 DNA: TGTGCCAGTAGTATAGATGGGGGGACGGGGTACAATGAGCAGTTCTTC.

The chain uses TRBV7-9 and TRBJ1-4; weak D call: TRBD1 (5 bases). There are 15 residues in the CDR3. Germline CDR1 and CDR2: SEHNR and FQNEAQ (reference sequence). V lost 5 bases and J lost 8, with 18 bases in between. DNA of the CDR3: TGTGCCAGCAGCCCCTGGTTTTCAGGGATCGAAAAACTGTTTTTT. It is translated as CASSPWFSGIEKLFF.

This rearrangement joins TRBV4-3 to TRBJ2-7; the D gene is possibly TRBD2 (5 bases). This CDR3 contains 14 residues. Germline V gene data show CDR1 as LGHNA and CDR2 as YSLEER. Between the trimmed V and J ends, which lost 1 base and 2 bases, there was a span of 9 bases. CDR3 bases: TGCGCCAGCAGCCAAGCACTAGTTGCCTACGAGCAGTACTTC. This gives the protein CASSQALVAYEQYF.

The V gene is TRBV27, the J gene TRBJ2-5, with D possibly being TRBD1 (6 bases). Near its end, the DNA agrees better with TRBJ2-7, so the J call may be wrong. This CDR3 spans 17 amino acids. Germline V gene sequence: CDR1 MNHEY, CDR2 SMNVEV (reference sequence). This CDR3 is CASSFLPLAGVPYEQYF. For the CDR3, the DNA is TGTGCCAGCAGTTTCTTACCTCTGGCAGGGGTCCCCTACGAGCAGTACTTC.

This clone was observed a few times. The sample has other DNA sequences that encode this CDR3 too. V usage is TRBV18 and J usage is TRBJ2-7, with TRBD2 matching 10 bases. Germline V lookup: CDR1 KGHSH, CDR2 LQKENI. V lost 6 bases and J lost 3; bases outside the gene matches: 8. There are 15 residues in the CDR3. CDR3 DNA: TGTGCCAGCTCCCCTACTAGCGGGGAGGTCTACGAGCAGTACGTC. Its translation is CASSPTSGEVYEQYV.